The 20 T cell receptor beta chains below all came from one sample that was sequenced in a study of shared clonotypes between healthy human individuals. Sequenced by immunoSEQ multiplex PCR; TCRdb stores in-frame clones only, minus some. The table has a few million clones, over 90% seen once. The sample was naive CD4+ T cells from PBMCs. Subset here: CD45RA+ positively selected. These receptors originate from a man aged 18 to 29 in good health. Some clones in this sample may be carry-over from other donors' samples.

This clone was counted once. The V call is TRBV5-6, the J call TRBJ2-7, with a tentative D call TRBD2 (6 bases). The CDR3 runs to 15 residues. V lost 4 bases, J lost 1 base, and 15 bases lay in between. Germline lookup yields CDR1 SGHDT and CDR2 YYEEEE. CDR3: CASSLTGVESYEQYF. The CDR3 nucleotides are TGTGCCAGCAGCCTAACGGGGGTGGAATCCTACGAGCAGTACTTC.

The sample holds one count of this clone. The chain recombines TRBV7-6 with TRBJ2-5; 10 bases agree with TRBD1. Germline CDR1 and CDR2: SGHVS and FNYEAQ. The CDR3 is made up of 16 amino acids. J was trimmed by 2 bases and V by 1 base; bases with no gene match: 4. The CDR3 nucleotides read TGTGCCAGCAGCTTAGAGAGGACAGGGGGACAAGAGACCCAGTACTTC. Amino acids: CASSLERTGGQETQYF.

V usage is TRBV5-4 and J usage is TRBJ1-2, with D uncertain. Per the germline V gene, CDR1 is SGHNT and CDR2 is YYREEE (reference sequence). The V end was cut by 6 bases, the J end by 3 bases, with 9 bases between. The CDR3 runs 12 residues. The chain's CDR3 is CASTPDHYGYTF. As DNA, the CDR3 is TGTGCCAGCACCCCTGACCACTATGGCTACACCTTC. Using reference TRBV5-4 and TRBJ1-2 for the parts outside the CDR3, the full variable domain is ETGVTQSPTHLIKTRGQQVTLRCSSQSGHNTVSWYQQALGQGPQFIFQYYREEENGRGNFPPRFSGLQFPNYSSELNVNALELDDSALYLCASTPDHYGYTFGSGTRLTVV.

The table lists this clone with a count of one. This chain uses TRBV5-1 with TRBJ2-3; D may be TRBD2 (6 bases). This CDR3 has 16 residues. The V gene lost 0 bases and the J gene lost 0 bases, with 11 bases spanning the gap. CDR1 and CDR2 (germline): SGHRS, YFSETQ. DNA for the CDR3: TGCGCCAGCAGCTTGGGTTGGGCGGGAAGCACAGATACGCAGTATTTT. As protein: CASSLGWAGSTDTQYF.

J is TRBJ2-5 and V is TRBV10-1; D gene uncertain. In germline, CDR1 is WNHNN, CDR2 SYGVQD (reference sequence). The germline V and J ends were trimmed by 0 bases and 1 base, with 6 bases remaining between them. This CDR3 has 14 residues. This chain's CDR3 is CASSESGSQETQYF. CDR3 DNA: TGCGCCAGCAGTGAGTCGGGTTCCCAAGAGACCCAGTACTTC.

The CDR3 loop reads CASSLAREIWKDEQYF. CDR3 coding DNA: TGTGCCAGCAGCTTAGCGCGGGAAATTTGGAAGGACGAGCAGTACTTC. The rearrangement links TRBV7-2 to TRBJ2-7; D perhaps matches TRBD2 (6 bases). Trimming took off 0 bases at V and 5 bases at J, with 17 bases between the two ends. Germline CDR1 is SGHTA and CDR2 is FQGNSA. The CDR3 length is 16 residues.

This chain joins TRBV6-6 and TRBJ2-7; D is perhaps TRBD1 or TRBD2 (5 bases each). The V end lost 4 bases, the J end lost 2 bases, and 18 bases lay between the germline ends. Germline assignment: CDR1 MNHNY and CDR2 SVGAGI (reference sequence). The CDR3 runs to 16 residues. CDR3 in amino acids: CASSLSRDGKPYEQYF. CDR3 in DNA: TGTGCCAGCAGTTTGAGCCGGGACGGAAAGCCCTACGAGCAGTACTTC.

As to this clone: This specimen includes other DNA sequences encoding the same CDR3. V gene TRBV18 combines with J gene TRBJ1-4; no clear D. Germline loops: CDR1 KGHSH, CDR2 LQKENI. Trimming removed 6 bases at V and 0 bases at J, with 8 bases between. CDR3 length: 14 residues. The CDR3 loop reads CASSRGATNEKLFF. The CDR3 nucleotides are TGTGCCAGCTCGCGAGGTGCAACTAATGAAAAACTGTTTTTT.

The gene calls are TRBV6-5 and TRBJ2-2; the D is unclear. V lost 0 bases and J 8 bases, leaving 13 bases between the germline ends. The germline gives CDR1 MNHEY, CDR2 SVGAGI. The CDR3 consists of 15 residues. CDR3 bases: TGTGCCAGCAGTTACTCACGACCGGTCGCGGGGGAGCTGTTTTTT. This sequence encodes CASSYSRPVAGELFF.

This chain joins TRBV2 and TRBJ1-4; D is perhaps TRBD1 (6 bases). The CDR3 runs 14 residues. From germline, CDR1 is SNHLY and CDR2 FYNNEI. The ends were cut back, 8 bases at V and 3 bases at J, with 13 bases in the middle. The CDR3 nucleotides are TGTGCCAGCGGTCAGACAGGAGCTAATGAAAAACTGTTTTTT. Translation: CASGQTGANEKLFF. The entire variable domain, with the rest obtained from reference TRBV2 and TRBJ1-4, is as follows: EPEVTQTPSHQVTQMGQEVILRCVPISNHLYFYWYRQILGQKVEFLVSFYNNEISEKSEIFDDQFSVERPDGSNFTLKIRSTKLEDSAMYFCASGQTGANEKLFFGSGTQLSVL.

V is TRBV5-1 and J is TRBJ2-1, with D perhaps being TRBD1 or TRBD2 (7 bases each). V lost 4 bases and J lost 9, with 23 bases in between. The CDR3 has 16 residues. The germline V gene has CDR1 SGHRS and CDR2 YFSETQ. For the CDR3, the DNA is TGCGCCAGCAGCAAACTAAGCGGGGACAGTACGACTGAGCAGTTCTTC. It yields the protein CASSKLSGDSTTEQFF. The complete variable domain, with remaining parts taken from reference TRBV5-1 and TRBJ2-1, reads KAGVTQTPRYLIKTRGQQVTLSCSPISGHRSVSWYQQTPGQGLQFLFEYFSETQRNKGNFPGRFSGRQFSNSRSEMNVSTLELGDSALYLCASSKLSGDSTTEQFFGPGTRLTVL.

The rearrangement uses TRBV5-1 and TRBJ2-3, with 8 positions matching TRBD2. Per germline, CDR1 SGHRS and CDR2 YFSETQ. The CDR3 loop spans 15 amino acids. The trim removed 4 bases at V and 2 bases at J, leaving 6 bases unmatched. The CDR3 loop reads CASSVGLADTDTQYF. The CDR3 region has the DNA TGCGCCAGCAGCGTTGGACTAGCAGACACAGATACGCAGTATTTT.

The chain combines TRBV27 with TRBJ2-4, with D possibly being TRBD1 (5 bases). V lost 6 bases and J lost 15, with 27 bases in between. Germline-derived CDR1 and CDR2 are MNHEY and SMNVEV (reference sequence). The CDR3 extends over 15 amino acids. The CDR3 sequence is CASSLRGKGFRNRYF. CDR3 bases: TGTGCCAGCAGCCTAAGGGGCAAGGGGTTTAGGAATCGGTACTTC.

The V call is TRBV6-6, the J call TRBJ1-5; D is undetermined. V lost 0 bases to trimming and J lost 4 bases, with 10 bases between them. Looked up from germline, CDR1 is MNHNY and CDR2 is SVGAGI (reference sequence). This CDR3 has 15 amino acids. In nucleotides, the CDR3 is TGTGCCAGCAGTTACTCGGAAGGGCCAAATCAGCCCCAGCATTTT. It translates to CASSYSEGPNQPQHF.

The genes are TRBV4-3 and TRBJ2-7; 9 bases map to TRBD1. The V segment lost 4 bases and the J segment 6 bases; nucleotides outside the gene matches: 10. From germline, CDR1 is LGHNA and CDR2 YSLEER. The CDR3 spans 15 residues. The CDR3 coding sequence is TGCGCCAGCAGCCGACAGACACAGGGGGCGAGCGAGCAGTACTTC. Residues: CASSRQTQGASEQYF.

The CDR3 region is CASSPDRQAEQFF. In DNA, the CDR3 is TGCGCCAGCAGCCCAGACCGGCAGGCTGAGCAGTTCTTC. The V call is TRBV5-1, the J call TRBJ2-1; D gene unclear. Germline CDR1 reads SGHRS; CDR2 reads YFSETQ. The germline V and J ends were trimmed by 4 bases and 9 bases, with 14 bases remaining between them. CDR3 length: 13 residues.

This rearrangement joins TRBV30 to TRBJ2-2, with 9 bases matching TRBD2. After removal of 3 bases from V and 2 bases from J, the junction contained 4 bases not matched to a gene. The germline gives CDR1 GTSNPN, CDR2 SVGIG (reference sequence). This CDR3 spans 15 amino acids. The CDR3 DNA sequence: TGTGCCTGGAGGGGCGGGAGGGCCAACACCGGGGAGCTGTTTTTT. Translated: CAWRGGRANTGELFF.

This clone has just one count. The CDR3 nucleotides are TGTGCCAGCAGTGAGGGGATAAGCAATCAGCCCCAGCATTTT. This sequence encodes CASSEGISNQPQHF. This sequence joins TRBV6-5 and TRBJ1-5; D is perhaps TRBD1 (5 bases). This CDR3 comprises 14 residues. The germline CDR1 and CDR2 sequences are MNHEY and SVGAGI. V was trimmed by 5 bases and J by 1 base, leaving 9 bases between them.

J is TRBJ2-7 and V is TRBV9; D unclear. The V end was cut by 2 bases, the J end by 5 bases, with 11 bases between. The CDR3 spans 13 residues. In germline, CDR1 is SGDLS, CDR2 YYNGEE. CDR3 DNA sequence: TGTGCCAGCAGCGTGGGCATGGGGAACGAGCAGTACTTC. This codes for CASSVGMGNEQYF.

As DNA, the CDR3 is TGTGCCACCAGCAAACGGGCAGGGTGGGGTTTCGAGCAGTACTTC. Residues: CATSKRAGWGFEQYF. The chain links TRBV15 to TRBJ2-7, with a weak D call TRBD1 (5 bases). Germline V gene data show CDR1 as LNHNV and CDR2 as YYDKDF (reference sequence). The CDR3 runs to 15 residues. With 4 bases removed from V and 6 bases from J, the gap between germline ends came to 19 bases.